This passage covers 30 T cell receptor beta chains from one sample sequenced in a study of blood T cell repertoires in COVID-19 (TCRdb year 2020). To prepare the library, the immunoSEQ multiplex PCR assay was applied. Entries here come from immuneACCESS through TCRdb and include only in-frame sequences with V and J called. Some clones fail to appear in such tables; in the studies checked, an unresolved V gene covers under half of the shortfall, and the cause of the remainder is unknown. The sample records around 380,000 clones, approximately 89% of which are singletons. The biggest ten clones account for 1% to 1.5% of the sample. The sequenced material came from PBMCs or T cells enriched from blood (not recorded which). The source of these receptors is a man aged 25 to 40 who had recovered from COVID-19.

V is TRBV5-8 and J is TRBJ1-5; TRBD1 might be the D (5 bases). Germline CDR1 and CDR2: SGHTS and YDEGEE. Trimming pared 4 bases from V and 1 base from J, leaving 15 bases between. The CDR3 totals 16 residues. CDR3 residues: CASSTIRDSSNQPQHF. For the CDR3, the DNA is TGTGCCAGCAGCACAATCAGGGATTCGAGCAATCAGCCCCAGCATTTT.

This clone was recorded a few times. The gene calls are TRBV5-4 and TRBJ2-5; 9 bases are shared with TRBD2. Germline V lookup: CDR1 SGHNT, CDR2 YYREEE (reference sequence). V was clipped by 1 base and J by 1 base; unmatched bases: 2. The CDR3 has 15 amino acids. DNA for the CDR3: TGTGCCAGCAGCTTGATTAGCGGGGGCCAAGAGACCCAGTACTTC. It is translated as CASSLISGGQETQYF.

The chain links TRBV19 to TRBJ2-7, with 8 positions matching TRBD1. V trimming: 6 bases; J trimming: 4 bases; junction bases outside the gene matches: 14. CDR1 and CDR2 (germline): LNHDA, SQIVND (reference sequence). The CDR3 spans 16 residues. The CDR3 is CASSAGQGTPGYEQYF. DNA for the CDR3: TGTGCCAGTAGCGCTGGACAGGGAACCCCGGGGTACGAGCAGTACTTC. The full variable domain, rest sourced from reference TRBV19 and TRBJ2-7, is DGGITQSPKYLFRKEGQNVTLSCEQNLNHDAMYWYRQDPGQGLRLIYYSQIVNDFQKGDIAEGYSVSREKKESFPLTVTSAQKNPTAFYLCASSAGQGTPGYEQYFGPGTRLTVT.

The CDR3 nucleotides read TGTGCCAGTAGCCCATGGGCAGGGATAGCAGATACGCAGTATTTT. Its translation: CASSPWAGIADTQYF. V and J are TRBV19 and TRBJ2-3; tentative D call: TRBD1 (5 bases). The CDR3 totals 15 residues. Trimming pared 6 bases from V and 4 bases from J, leaving 17 bases between. CDR1 LNHDA and CDR2 SQIVND come from the germline V gene (reference sequence).

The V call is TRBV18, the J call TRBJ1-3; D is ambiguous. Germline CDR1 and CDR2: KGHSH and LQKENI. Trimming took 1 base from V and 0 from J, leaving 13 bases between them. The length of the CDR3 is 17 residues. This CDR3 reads CASSPRATRHSGNTIYF. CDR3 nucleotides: TGTGCCAGCTCACCACGGGCCACCCGCCACTCTGGAAACACCATATATTTT.

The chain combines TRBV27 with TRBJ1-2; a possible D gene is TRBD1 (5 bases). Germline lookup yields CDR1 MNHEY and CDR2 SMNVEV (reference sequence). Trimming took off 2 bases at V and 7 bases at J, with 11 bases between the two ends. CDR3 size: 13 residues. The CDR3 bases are TGTGCCAGCAGTTTAAAAGGGGAAGCTGGCTACACCTTC. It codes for CASSLKGEAGYTF.

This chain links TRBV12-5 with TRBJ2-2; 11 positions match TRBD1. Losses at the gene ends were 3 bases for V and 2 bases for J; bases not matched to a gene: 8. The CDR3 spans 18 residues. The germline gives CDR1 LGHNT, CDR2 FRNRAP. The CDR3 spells CASGFGQGAKRNTGELFF. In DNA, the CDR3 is TGTGCTAGTGGTTTCGGACAGGGGGCTAAAAGAAACACCGGGGAGCTGTTTTTT.

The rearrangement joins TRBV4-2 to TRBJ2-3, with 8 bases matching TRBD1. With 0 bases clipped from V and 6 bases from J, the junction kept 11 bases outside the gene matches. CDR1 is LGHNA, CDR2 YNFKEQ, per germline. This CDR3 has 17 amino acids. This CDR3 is CASSQDMVGQVLDTQYF. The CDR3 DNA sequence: TGTGCCAGCAGCCAAGATATGGTGGGACAGGTTTTGGATACGCAGTATTTT.

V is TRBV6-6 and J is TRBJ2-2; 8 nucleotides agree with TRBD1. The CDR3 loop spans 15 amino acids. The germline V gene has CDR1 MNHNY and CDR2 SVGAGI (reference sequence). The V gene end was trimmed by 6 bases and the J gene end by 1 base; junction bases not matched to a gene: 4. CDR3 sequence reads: CASSGQGQNTGELFF. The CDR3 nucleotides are TGTGCCAGCAGCGGACAGGGTCAGAACACCGGGGAGCTGTTTTTT.

CDR3 protein: CASSLGLQSNQPQHF. DNA of the CDR3: TGTGCCAGCAGCTTAGGACTCCAGAGCAATCAGCCCCAGCATTTT. The V call is TRBV7-9, the J call TRBJ1-5; D unclear. Trimming cost V 1 base and J 1 base, with 8 bases left between them. Germline CDR1 SEHNR, CDR2 FQNEAQ (reference sequence). This CDR3 is 15 amino acids long.

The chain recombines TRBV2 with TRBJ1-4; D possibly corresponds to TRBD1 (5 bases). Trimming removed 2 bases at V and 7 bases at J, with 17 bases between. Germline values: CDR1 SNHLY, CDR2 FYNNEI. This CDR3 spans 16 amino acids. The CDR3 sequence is CASSERGMGGGEKLFF. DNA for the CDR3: TGTGCCAGCAGTGAACGGGGGATGGGTGGAGGTGAAAAACTGTTTTTT.

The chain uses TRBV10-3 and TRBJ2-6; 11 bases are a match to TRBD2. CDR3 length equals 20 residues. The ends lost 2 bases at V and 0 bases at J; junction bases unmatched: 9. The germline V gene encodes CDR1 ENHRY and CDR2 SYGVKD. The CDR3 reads CAISEGLAGLRSSGANVLTF. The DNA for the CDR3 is TGTGCCATCAGTGAGGGACTAGCGGGTCTACGCAGCTCTGGGGCCAACGTCCTGACTTTC.

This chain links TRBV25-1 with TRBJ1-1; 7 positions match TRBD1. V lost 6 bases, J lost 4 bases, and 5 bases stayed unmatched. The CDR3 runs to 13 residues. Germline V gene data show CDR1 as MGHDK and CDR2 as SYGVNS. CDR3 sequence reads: CASRSRDSTEAFF. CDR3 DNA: TGTGCCAGCAGATCGCGGGACAGCACTGAAGCTTTCTTT.

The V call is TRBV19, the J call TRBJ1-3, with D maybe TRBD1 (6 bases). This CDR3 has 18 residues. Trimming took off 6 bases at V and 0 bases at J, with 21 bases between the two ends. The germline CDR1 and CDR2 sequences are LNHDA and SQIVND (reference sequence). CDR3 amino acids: CASRTGYREKYSGNTIYF. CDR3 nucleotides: TGTGCCAGTAGAACGGGCTACAGGGAAAAGTACTCTGGAAACACCATATATTTT.

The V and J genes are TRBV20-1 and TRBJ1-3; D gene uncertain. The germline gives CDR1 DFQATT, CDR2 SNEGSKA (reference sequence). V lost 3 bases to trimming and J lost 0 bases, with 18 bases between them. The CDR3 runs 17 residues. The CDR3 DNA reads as TGCAGTGCTAGTGAAGACGGGCGGGGAAGCTCTGGAAACACCATATATTTT. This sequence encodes CSASEDGRGSSGNTIYF.

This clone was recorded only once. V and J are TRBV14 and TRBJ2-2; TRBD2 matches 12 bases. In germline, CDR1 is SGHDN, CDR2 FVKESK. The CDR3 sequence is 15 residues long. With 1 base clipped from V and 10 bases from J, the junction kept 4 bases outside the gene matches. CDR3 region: CASSQGLAGATELFF. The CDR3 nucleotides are TGTGCCAGCAGCCAAGGACTAGCGGGGGCTACGGAGCTGTTTTTT. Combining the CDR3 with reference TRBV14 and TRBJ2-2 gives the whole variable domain EAGVTQFPSHSVIEKGQTVTLRCDPISGHDNLYWYRRVMGKEIKFLLHFVKESKQDESGMPNNRFLAERTGGTYSTLKVQPAELEDSGVYFCASSQGLAGATELFFGEGSRLTVL.

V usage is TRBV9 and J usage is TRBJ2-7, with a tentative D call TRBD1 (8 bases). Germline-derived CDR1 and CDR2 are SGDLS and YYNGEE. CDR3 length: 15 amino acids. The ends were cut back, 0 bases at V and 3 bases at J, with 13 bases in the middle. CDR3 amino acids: CASSVGTGGVYEQYF. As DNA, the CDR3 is TGTGCCAGCAGCGTAGGAACAGGGGGGGTCTACGAGCAGTACTTC.

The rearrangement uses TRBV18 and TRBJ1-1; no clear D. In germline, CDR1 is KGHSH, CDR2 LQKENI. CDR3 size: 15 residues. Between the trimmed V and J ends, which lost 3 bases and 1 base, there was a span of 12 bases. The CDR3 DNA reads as TGTGCCAGCTCACCTCGGAGGGCGGAGAACACTGAAGCTTTCTTT. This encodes CASSPRRAENTEAFF.

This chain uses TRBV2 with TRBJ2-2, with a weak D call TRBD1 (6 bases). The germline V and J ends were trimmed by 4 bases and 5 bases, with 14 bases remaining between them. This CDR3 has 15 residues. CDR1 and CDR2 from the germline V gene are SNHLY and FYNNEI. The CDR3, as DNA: TGTGCCAGCAGTGCCTGGACAGTGTGGACCGGGGAGCTGTTTTTT. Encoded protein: CASSAWTVWTGELFF.

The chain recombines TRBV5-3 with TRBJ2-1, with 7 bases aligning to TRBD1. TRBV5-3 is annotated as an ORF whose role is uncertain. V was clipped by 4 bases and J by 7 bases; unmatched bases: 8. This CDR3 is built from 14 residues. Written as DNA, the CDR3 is TGTGCCAGAAGCCCGGGACAGCCGTCGAATGAGCAGTTCTTC. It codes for CARSPGQPSNEQFF.

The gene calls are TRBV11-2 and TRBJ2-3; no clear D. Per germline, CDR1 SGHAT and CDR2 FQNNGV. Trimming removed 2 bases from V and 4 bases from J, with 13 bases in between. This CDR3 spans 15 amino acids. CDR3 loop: CASSLRGRDSDTQYF. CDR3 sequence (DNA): TGTGCCAGCAGCTTACGCGGCCGAGACTCAGATACGCAGTATTTT.

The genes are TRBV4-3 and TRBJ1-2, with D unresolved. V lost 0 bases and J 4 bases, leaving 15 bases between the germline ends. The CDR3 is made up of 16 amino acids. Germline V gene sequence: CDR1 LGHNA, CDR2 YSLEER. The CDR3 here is CASSQDTGSYIYGYTF. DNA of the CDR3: TGCGCCAGCAGCCAAGATACGGGGTCGTACATCTATGGCTACACCTTC.

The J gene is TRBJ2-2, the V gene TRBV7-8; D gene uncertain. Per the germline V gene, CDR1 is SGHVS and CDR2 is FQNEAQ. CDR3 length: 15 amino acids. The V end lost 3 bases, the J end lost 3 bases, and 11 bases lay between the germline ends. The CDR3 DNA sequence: TGTGCCAGCAGCTTCGACTCCTACTACACCGGGGAGCTGTTTTTT. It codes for CASSFDSYYTGELFF.

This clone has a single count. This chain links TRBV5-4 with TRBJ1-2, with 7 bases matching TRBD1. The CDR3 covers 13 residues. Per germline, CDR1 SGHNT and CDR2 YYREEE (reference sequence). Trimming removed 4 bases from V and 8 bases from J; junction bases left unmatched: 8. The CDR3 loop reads CASSIRQGQGYTF. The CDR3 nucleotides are TGTGCCAGCAGCATTAGACAGGGACAAGGCTACACCTTC.

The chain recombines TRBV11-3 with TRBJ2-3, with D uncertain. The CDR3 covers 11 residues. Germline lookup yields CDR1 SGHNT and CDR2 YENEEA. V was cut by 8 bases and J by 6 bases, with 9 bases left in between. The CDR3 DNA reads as TGTGCCAGCGGAGCAGCGGATACGCAGTATTTT. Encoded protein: CASGAADTQYF.

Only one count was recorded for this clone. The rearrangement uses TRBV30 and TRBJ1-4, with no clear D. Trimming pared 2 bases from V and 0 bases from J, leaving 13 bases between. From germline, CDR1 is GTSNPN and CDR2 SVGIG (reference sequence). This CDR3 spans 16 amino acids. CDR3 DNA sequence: TGTGCCTGGAGTAAGCTACAGTTGGCAACTAATGAAAAACTGTTTTTT. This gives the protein CAWSKLQLATNEKLFF.

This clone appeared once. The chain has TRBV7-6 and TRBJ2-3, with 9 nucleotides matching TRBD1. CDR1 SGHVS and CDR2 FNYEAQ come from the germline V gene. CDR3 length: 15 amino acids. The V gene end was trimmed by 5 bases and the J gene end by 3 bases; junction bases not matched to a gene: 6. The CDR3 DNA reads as TGTGCCAGCAGCGCGGCCGGGACAGGGACAGATACGCAGTATTTT. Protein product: CASSAAGTGTDTQYF. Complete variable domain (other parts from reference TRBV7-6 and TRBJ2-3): GAGVSQSPRYKVTKRGQDVALRCDPISGHVSLYWYRQALGQGPEFLTYFNYEAQQDKSGLPNDRFSAERPEGSISTLTIQRTEQRDSAMYRCASSAAGTGTDTQYFGPGTRLTVL.

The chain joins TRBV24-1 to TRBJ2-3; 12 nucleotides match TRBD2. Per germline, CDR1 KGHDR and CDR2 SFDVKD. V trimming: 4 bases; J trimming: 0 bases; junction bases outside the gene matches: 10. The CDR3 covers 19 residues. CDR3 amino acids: CATSDTSGGPARSTDTQYF. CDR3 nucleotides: TGTGCCACCAGTGACACTAGCGGGGGGCCAGCGAGGAGCACAGATACGCAGTATTTT.

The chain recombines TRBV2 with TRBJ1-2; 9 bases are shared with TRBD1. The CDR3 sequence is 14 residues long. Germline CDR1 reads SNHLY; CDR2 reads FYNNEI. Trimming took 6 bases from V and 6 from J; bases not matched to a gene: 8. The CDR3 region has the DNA TGTGCCAGCAGCAACCGGGACAGGGAGGATGGCTACACCTTC. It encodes CASSNRDREDGYTF.

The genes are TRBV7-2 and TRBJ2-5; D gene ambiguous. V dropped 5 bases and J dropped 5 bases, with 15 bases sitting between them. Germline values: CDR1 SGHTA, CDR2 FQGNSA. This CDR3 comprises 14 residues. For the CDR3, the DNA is TGTGCCAGCAGCCCCTATGCGGCTGGGGAGACCCAGTACTTC. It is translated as CASSPYAAGETQYF.